This T cell receptor (beta chain) stems from a study of blood T cell repertoires in COVID-19. Background on the study: Acute and convalescent COVID-19 samples came from the United States, Italy and Spain. From T cells, B-cell-depleted T cells, or PBMCs came the material, which was cDNA or gDNA.

Original analysis: Amplifying reference gene primers gave estimates of nucleated cell counts. Assay used: immunoSEQ multiplex PCR; TCRdb lists only in-frame clones, some missing. V and J calls plus clone size are reproduced from that table; the DNA served to infer D and trimming. The sample lists 200,000 to 250,000 clones, about 85% occurring once. This CDR3 contains 14 residues. Germline CDR1 is MDHEN and CDR2 is SYDVKM. V was trimmed by 2 bases and J by 6 bases, leaving 13 bases between them. This clone has just a few counts. Material: peripheral blood. J is TRBJ1-1 and V is TRBV28; maybe TRBD1 (5 bases). The clonotype was recovered from a man in his fifties who had recovered from COVID-19. The CDR3 loop is CASSLRGSGSEAFF. The CDR3 DNA reads TGTGCCAGCAGTTTAAGGGGAAGTGGCTCTGAAGCTTTCTTT.